This T cell receptor beta chain was obtained from a study of PD-1 blockade in classical Hodgkin lymphoma. CDR3 length equals 12 residues. V lost 4 bases to trimming and J lost 6 bases; unmatched junction nucleotides: 1. Germline CDR1 and CDR2: MNHNY and SVGAGI (reference sequence). Using immunoSEQ multiplex PCR, the repertoire was profiled, and TCRdb retains in-frame clones only, with some absent. The sample consists of 50,000 or so clones, around 93% of them appearing once. Exposure to brentuximab vedotin varied, and each patient had relapsed following autologous stem cell transplantation. The sample here was peripheral blood mononuclear cells (PBMCs), taken before the second cycle of nivolumab. This sequence joins TRBV6-6 and TRBJ2-3; 7 bases match TRBD1. This TCR was recovered from a human donor with classical Hodgkin lymphoma. CDR3 coding DNA: TGTGCCAGCAGTTTGGGACAGGATACGCAGTATTTT. It encodes CASSLGQDTQYF.